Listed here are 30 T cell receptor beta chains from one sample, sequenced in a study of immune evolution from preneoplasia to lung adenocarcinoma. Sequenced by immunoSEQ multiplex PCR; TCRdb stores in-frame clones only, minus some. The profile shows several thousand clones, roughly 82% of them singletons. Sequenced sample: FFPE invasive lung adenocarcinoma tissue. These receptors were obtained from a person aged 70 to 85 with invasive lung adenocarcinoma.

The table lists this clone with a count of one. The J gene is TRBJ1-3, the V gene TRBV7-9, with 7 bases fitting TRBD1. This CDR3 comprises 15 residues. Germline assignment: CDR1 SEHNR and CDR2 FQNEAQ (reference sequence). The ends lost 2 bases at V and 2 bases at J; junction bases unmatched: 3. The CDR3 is CASSLSGTAGNTIYF. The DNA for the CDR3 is TGTGCCAGCAGCTTATCCGGGACAGCTGGAAACACCATATATTTT.

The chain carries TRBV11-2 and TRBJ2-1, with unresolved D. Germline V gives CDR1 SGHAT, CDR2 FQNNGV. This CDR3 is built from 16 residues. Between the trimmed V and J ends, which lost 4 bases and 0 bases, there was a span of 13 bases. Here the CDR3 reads CASSSRTPSSYNEQFF. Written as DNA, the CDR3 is TGTGCCAGCAGCTCCCGAACCCCCAGCTCCTACAATGAGCAGTTCTTC. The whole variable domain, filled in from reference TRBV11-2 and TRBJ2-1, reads EAGVAQSPRYKIIEKRQSVAFWCNPISGHATLYWYQQILGQGPKLLIQFQNNGVVDDSQLPKDRFSAERLKGVDSTLKIQPAKLEDSAVYLCASSSRTPSSYNEQFFGPGTRLTVL.

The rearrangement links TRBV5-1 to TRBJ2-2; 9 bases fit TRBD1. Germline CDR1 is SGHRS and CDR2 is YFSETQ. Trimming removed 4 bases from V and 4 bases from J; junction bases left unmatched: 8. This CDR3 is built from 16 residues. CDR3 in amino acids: CASSPGQGRGTGELFF. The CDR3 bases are TGCGCCAGCAGCCCCGGACAGGGGCGCGGCACCGGGGAGCTGTTTTTT.

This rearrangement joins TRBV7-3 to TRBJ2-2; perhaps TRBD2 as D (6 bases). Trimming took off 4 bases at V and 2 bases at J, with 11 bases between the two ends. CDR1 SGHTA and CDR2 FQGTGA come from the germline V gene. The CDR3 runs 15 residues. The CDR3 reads CASSSGGENTGELFF. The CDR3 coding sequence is TGTGCCAGCAGCTCAGGCGGGGAAAACACCGGGGAGCTGTTTTTT.

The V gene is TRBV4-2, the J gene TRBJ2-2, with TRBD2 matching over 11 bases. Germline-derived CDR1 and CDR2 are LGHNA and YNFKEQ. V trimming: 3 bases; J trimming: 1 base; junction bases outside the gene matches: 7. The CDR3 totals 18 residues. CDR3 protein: CASSHGGLAARNTGELFF. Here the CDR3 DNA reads TGTGCCAGCAGCCATGGGGGACTAGCGGCTAGGAACACCGGGGAGCTGTTTTTT.

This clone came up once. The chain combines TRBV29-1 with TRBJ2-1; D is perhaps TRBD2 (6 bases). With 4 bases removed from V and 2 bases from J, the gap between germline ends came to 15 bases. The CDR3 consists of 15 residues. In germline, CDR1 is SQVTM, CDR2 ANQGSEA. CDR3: CSVVSGSNTYNEQFF. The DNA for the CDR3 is TGCAGCGTTGTCTCCGGGAGTAACACCTACAATGAGCAGTTCTTC.

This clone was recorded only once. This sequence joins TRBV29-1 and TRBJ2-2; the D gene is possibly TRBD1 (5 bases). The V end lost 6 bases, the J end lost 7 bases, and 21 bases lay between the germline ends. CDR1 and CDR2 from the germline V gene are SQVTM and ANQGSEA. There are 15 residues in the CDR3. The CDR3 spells CSVGLGVGPSGELFF. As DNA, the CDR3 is TGCAGCGTGGGGCTTGGGGTCGGGCCTAGCGGGGAGCTGTTTTTT.

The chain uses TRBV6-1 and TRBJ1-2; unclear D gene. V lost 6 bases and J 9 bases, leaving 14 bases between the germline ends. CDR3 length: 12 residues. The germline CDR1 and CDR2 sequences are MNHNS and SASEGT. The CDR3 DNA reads TGTGCCAGCAGGACTGAAACTATGAGCTACACCTTC. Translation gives CASRTETMSYTF.

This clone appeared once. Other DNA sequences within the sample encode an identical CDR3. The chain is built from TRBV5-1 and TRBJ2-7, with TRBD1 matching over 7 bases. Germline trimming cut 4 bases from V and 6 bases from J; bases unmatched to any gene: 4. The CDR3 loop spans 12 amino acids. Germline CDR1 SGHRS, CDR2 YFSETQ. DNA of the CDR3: TGCGCCAGCAGCGAGACAGGGCTCGAGCAGTACTTC. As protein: CASSETGLEQYF.

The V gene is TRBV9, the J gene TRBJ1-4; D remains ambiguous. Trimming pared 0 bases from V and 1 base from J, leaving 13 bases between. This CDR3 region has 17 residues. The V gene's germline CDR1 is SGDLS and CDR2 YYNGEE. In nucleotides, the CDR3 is TGTGCCAGCAGCGTAGAAGACGGTTCCAGAACTAATGAAAAACTGTTTTTT. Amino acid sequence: CASSVEDGSRTNEKLFF.

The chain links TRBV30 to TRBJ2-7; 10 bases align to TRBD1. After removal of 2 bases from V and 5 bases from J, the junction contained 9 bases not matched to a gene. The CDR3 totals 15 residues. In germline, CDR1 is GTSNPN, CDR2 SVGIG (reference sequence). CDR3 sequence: CAWSPHGTGANEQYF. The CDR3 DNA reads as TGTGCCTGGAGTCCACACGGGACAGGGGCTAACGAGCAGTACTTC.

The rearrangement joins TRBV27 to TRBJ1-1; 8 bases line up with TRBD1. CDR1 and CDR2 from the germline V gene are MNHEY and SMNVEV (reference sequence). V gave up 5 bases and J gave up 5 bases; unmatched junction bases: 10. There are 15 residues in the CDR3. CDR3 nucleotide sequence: TGTGCCAGCAGTCGACACGGACAGGGTGGGACTGAAGCTTTCTTT. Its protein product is CASSRHGQGGTEAFF.

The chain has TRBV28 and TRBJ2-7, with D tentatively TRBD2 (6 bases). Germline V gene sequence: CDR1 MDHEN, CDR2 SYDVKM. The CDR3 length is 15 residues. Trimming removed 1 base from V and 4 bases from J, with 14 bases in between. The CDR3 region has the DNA TGTGCCAGCAGTTTATTTCAGGGAGGACGGTACGAGCAGTACTTC. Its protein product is CASSLFQGGRYEQYF.

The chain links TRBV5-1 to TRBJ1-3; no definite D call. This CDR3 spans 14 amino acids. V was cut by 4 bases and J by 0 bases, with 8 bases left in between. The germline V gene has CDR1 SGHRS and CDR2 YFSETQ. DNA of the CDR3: TGCGCCAGCAGCGGAGGGAACTCTGGAAACACCATATATTTT. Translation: CASSGGNSGNTIYF.

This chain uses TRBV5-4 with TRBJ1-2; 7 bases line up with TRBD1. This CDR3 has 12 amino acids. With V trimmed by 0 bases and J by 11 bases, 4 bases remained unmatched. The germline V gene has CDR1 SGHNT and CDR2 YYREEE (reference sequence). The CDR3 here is CASSLGQGVYTF. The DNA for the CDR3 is TGTGCCAGCAGCTTGGGGCAGGGGGTATACACCTTC.

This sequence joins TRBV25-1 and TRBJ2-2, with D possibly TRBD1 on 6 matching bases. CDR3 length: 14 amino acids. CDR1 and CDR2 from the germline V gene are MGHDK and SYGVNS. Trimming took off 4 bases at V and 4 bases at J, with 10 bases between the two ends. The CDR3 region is CASSGTAPTGELFF. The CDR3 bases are TGTGCCAGCAGTGGGACAGCACCCACCGGGGAGCTGTTTTTT.

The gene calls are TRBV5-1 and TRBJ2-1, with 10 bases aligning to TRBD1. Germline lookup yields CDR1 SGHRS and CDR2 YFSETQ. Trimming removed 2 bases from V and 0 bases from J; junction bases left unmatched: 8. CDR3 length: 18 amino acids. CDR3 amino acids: CASSFKTGGYSSYNEQFF. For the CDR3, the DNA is TGCGCCAGCAGCTTTAAGACAGGGGGCTACAGCTCCTACAATGAGCAGTTCTTC.

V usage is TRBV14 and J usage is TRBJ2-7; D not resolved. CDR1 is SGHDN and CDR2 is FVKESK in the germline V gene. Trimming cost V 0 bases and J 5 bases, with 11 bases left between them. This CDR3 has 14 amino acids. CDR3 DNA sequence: TGTGCCAGCAGCCAAGATTTAGCTAAGAACGAGCAGTACTTC. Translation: CASSQDLAKNEQYF.

The CDR3 protein is CASSLEAYGYTF. CDR3 DNA: TGCGCCAGCAGCTTGGAAGCCTATGGCTACACCTTC. The chain combines TRBV5-1 with TRBJ1-2; D remains unclear. Germline V gene sequence: CDR1 SGHRS, CDR2 YFSETQ. This CDR3 is built from 12 residues. V was pared by 0 bases and J by 4 bases, with 4 bases between.

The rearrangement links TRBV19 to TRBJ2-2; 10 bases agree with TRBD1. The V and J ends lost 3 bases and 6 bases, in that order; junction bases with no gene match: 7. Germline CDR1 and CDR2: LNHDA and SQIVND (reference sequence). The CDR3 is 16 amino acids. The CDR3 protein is CASSIDRGRGAGELFF. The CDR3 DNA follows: TGTGCCAGTAGTATTGACAGGGGGCGAGGTGCCGGGGAGCTGTTTTTT.

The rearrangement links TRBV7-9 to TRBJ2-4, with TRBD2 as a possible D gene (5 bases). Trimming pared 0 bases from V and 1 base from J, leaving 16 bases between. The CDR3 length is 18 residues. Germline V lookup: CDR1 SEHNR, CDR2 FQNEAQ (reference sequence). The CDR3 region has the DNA TGTGCCAGCAGCTTAGCGCAAGGCGGGTTAGGGGCCAAAAACATTCAGTACTTC. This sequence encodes CASSLAQGGLGAKNIQYF.

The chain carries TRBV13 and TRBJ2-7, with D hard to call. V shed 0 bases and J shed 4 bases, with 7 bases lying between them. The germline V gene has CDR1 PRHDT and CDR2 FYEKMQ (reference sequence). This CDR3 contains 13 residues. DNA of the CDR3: TGTGCCAGCAGCTTAGGAGACTTTTACGAGCAGTACTTC. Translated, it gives CASSLGDFYEQYF.

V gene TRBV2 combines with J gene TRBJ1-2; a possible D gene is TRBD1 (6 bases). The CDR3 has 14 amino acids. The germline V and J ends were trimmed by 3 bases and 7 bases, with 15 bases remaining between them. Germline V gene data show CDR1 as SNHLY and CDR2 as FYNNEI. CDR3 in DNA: TGTGCCAGCAGTGATGCGGGGGGCAGGGGTGGCTACACCTTC. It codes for CASSDAGGRGGYTF.

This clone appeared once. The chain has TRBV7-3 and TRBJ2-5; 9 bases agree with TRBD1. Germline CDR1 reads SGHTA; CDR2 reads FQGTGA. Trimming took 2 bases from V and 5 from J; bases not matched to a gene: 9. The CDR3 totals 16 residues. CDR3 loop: CASSLFGQGTSETQYF. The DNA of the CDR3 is TGTGCCAGCAGCTTATTCGGACAGGGGACGTCGGAGACCCAGTACTTC.

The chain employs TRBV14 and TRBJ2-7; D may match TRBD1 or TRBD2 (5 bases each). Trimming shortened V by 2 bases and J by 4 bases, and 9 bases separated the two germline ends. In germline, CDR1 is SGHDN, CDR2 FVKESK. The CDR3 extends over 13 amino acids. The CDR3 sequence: CASSQSGRYEQYF. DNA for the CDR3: TGTGCCAGCAGCCAATCAGGGAGATACGAGCAGTACTTC.

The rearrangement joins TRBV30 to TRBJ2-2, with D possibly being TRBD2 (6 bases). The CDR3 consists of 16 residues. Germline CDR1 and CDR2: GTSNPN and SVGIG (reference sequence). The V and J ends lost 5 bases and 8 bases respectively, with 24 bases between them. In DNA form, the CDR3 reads TGTGCCTGGGGGCCTAGGGCCTTTAATCGGGGGGGGGAGCTGTTTTTT. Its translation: CAWGPRAFNRGGELFF.

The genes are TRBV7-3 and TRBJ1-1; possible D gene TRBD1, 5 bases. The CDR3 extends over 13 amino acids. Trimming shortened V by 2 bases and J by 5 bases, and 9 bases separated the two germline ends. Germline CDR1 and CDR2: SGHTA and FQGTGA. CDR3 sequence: CASSLDGGTEAFF. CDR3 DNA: TGTGCCAGCAGCTTAGACGGGGGAACTGAAGCTTTCTTT.

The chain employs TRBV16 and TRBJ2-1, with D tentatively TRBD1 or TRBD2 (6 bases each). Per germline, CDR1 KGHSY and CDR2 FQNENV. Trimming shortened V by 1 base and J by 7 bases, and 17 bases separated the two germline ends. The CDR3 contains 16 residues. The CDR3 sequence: CASSQWDGRGGNEQFF. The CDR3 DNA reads TGTGCCAGCAGCCAATGGGACGGGAGAGGGGGGAATGAGCAGTTCTTC.

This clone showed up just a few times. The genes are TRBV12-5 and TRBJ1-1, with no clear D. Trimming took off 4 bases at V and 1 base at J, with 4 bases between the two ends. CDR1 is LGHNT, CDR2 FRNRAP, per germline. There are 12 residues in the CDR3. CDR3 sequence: CASGYPNTEAFF. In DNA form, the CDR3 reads TGTGCTAGTGGTTATCCGAACACTGAAGCTTTCTTT.

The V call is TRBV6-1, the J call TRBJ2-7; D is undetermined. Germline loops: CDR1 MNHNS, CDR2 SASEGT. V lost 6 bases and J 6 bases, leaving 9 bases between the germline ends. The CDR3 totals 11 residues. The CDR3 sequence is CASRQAVEQYF. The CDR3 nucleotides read TGTGCCAGCAGGCAGGCGGTCGAGCAGTACTTC.